The 5 T cell receptor beta chains below all came from one sample that was sequenced in a study of blood T cells in healthy people across ages. PCR was performed a second time for roughly 7 to 12 cycles using a sample-barcoded 5' primer and a J-beta primer mix. Using its own MiXCR run on the 5' RACE reads, TCRdb lists one record per CDR3 protein. This table has about 970,000 distinct CDR3 sequences, 51% appearing once. The sequenced sample consisted of blood. All receptors derive from a woman aged 55-69 years in good health.

In its sample, this clonotype was seen a few times. The rearrangement links TRBV28 to TRBJ2-4; D unclear. V was trimmed by 6 bases and J by 2 bases, leaving 17 bases between them. The CDR3 loop spans 16 amino acids. Looked up from germline, CDR1 is MDHEN and CDR2 is SYDVKM. CDR3: CASSPPQSGPKNIQYF. CDR3 nucleotide sequence: TGTGCCAGCAGCCCCCCCCAGTCCGGACCCAAAAACATTCAGTACTTC. Using reference TRBV28 and TRBJ2-4 for the parts outside the CDR3, the full variable domain is DVKVTQSSRYLVKRTGEKVFLECVQDMDHENMFWYRQDPGLGLRLIYFSYDVKMKEKGDIPEGYSVSREKKERFSLILESASTNQTSMYLCASSPPQSGPKNIQYFGAGTRLSVL.

This clonotype came up a few times. The chain combines TRBV6-2 or TRBV6-3 with TRBJ2-6; no reliable D call. Trimming took off 7 bases at V and 0 bases at J, with 13 bases between the two ends. Germline V gene data show CDR1 as MNHEY and CDR2 as SVGEGT. The CDR3 runs to 16 residues. The CDR3 region has the DNA TGTGCCAGCATTAGACGGAAGAGCTCTGGGGCCAACGTCCTGACTTTC. It is translated as CASIRRKSSGANVLTF.

The V call is TRBV9, the J call TRBJ1-4; D is undetermined. CDR3 length equals 14 residues. CDR1 SGDLS and CDR2 YYNGEE come from the germline V gene. V lost 0 bases and J 4 bases, leaving 7 bases between the germline ends. The CDR3 DNA sequence: TGTGCCAGCAGCGTAGGTGGCAATAATGAAAAACTGTTTTTT. Amino acid sequence: CASSVGGNNEKLFF.

The chain recombines TRBV7-2 with TRBJ1-6; 8 bases are shared with TRBD1. CDR3 length: 14 residues. V shed 3 bases, J shed 10 bases, and the junction held 5 bases outside the gene matches. Per the germline V gene, CDR1 is SGHTA and CDR2 is FQGNSA. Here the CDR3 reads CASSLGQVRSPLHF. The CDR3 bases are TGTGCCAGCAGCTTGGGACAGGTCAGGTCACCCCTCCACTTT. The whole variable domain, remainder taken from reference TRBV7-2 and TRBJ1-6, is GAGVSQSPSNKVTEKGKDVELRCDPISGHTALYWYRQSLGQGLEFLIYFQGNSAPDKSGLPSDRFSAERTGGSVSTLTIQRTQQEDSAVYLCASSLGQVRSPLHFGNGTRLTVT.

The gene calls are TRBV12-3 or TRBV12-4 and TRBJ1-5; no reliable D call. Trimming removed 3 bases from V and 4 bases from J, with 7 bases in between. This CDR3 is 13 amino acids long. The CDR3 bases are TGTGCCAGCAGTTTTACCATTAATCAGCCCCAGCATTTT. Its translation is CASSFTINQPQHF.